Following are 25 T cell receptor beta chains from one sample sequenced in a study of blood T cell repertoires in COVID-19. Clones were read by immunoSEQ multiplex PCR, and TCRdb kept only the in-frame ones, dropping some. The sample records over 250,000 clones, approximately 85% being singletons. Sequences were obtained from peripheral blood. These receptors came from a woman in her 70s with acute or convalescent COVID-19.

The chain has TRBV5-8 and TRBJ2-7; no firm D call. CDR1 and CDR2 from the germline V gene are SGHTS and YDEGEE. V dropped 4 bases and J dropped 5 bases, with 7 bases sitting between them. The CDR3 covers 11 residues. The CDR3 bases are TGTGCCAGCAGCGCGCGAAACGAGCAGTACTTC. Residues: CASSARNEQYF. The entire variable domain, with the rest obtained from reference TRBV5-8 and TRBJ2-7, is as follows: EAGVTQSPTHLIKTRGQQATLRCSPISGHTSVYWYQQALGLGLQFLLWYDEGEERNRGNFPPRFSGRQFPNYSSELNVNALELEDSALYLCASSARNEQYFGPGTRLTVT.

V gene TRBV5-4 combines with J gene TRBJ1-2, with D possibly TRBD1 on 5 matching bases. The germline V gene encodes CDR1 SGHNT and CDR2 YYREEE (reference sequence). The CDR3 has 16 residues. V lost 2 bases, J lost 0 bases, and 14 bases lay in between. The CDR3 loop reads CASSFGGTKSNYGYTF. The CDR3, as DNA: TGTGCCAGCAGCTTTGGGGGGACTAAATCTAACTATGGCTACACCTTC.

The chain recombines TRBV14 with TRBJ1-2; D remains ambiguous. There are 15 residues in the CDR3. Trimming took off 5 bases at V and 5 bases at J, with 18 bases between the two ends. Germline lookup yields CDR1 SGHDN and CDR2 FVKESK. The CDR3 reads CASSSSWRGLYGYTF. DNA for the CDR3: TGTGCCAGCAGCTCTTCTTGGCGAGGCTTGTATGGCTACACCTTC.

The rearrangement joins TRBV21-1 to TRBJ1-1. TRBV21-1 is a pseudogene segment. This CDR3 is built from 17 residues. This chain's CDR3 is CASSKVEASRLNTEAFF. In nucleotides, the CDR3 is TGTGCCAGCAGCAAAGTTGAGGCGTCCCGTTTGAACACTGAAGCTTTCTTT.

This chain joins TRBV5-6 and TRBJ2-4; 9 nucleotides match TRBD1. V lost 2 bases to trimming and J lost 3 bases; unmatched junction nucleotides: 12. The germline gives CDR1 SGHDT, CDR2 YYEEEE. This CDR3 has 18 residues. The CDR3 spells CASSFWTGAAGGKNIQYF. CDR3 bases: TGTGCCAGCAGCTTCTGGACAGGGGCCGCGGGTGGCAAAAACATTCAGTACTTC.

The V call is TRBV6-1, the J call TRBJ2-7; TRBD1 might be the D (5 bases). The germline V and J ends were trimmed by 4 bases and 3 bases, with 22 bases remaining between them. Per the germline V gene, CDR1 is MNHNS and CDR2 is SASEGT. The CDR3 runs 17 residues. CDR3 loop: CASSGDFTVRAFYEQYF. CDR3 DNA sequence: TGTGCCAGCAGTGGAGACTTTACAGTCAGGGCCTTCTACGAGCAGTACTTC.

The gene calls are TRBV19 and TRBJ2-1; a weak D match, TRBD2 (5 bases). Germline-derived CDR1 and CDR2 are LNHDA and SQIVND (reference sequence). The CDR3 consists of 15 residues. The V gene lost 5 bases and the J gene lost 9 bases, with 20 bases spanning the gap. This CDR3 reads CASSARKLGASEQFF. For the CDR3, the DNA is TGTGCCAGTAGTGCCCGGAAGTTGGGAGCCTCTGAGCAGTTCTTC.

This clone was seen a single time. The chain recombines TRBV3-1 (or the pseudogene TRBV3-2) with TRBJ2-3; 10 bases line up with TRBD2. The CDR3 length is 13 residues. Germline-derived CDR1 and CDR2 are LGHDT and YNNKEL (reference sequence). The V and J ends lost 11 bases and 1 base, in that order; junction bases with no gene match: 3. CDR3 in DNA: TGTGCCGCCGGGACTAGCGGCACAGATACGCAGTATTTT. Protein: CAAGTSGTDTQYF.

CDR3 amino acids: CASGRAGSSYEQYF. In nucleotides, the CDR3 is TGCGCCAGTGGGAGAGCGGGGAGCTCCTACGAGCAGTACTTC. The chain combines TRBV5-1 with TRBJ2-7, with 7 bases that match TRBD2. V was pared by 8 bases and J by 0 bases, with 8 bases of the junction left unmatched. The CDR3 has 14 residues. Germline CDR1 and CDR2: SGHRS and YFSETQ.

This clone was seen more than once but under ten times. V is TRBV3-1 (or the pseudogene TRBV3-2) and J is TRBJ1-2; 8 bases map to TRBD1. Germline-derived CDR1 and CDR2 are LGHDT and YNNKEL (reference sequence). The CDR3 covers 15 residues. The J segment lost 4 bases and the V segment lost 5 bases, leaving 9 bases of the junction unmatched. CDR3 protein: CASSSQGGIGYGYTF. The CDR3 bases are TGTGCCAGCAGCTCACAGGGGGGAATTGGCTATGGCTACACCTTC.

In this sample, this clone turned up once. This chain links TRBV5-1 with TRBJ2-5; TRBD1 agrees at 10 bases. The CDR3 totals 15 residues. CDR1 and CDR2 from the germline V gene are SGHRS and YFSETQ. J was trimmed by 5 bases and V by 0 bases; bases with no gene match: 4. This CDR3 reads CASSLGTGGRETQYF. The CDR3 nucleotides are TGCGCCAGCAGCTTGGGGACAGGGGGTCGGGAGACCCAGTACTTC.

The chain recombines TRBV28 with TRBJ1-5, with 8 bases lining up with TRBD1. With V trimmed by 6 bases and J by 7 bases, 11 bases remained unmatched. CDR1 and CDR2 from the germline V gene are MDHEN and SYDVKM. The CDR3 consists of 15 residues. The CDR3 region has the DNA TGTGCCAGCAGAACCGGGACAGGCATTTTCCAGCCCCAGCATTTT. It specifies CASRTGTGIFQPQHF.

CDR3 region: CASQTGASGGTQYF. The DNA of the CDR3 is TGTGCCAGCCAAACAGGGGCGTCCGGAGGTACGCAGTATTTT. This chain links TRBV2 with TRBJ2-3, with 7 nucleotides matching TRBD1. Trimming took 8 bases from V and 8 from J; bases not matched to a gene: 13. CDR1 SNHLY and CDR2 FYNNEI come from the germline V gene. The CDR3 is 14 amino acids.

V gene TRBV11-2 combines with J gene TRBJ1-1; D gene ambiguous. The germline V gene has CDR1 SGHAT and CDR2 FQNNGV. V was pared by 5 bases and J by 7 bases, with 14 bases between. The CDR3 runs 13 residues. CDR3 amino acids: CASSLGYMLEAFF. The DNA for the CDR3 is TGTGCCAGCAGCCTCGGGTATATGCTTGAAGCTTTCTTT.

V gene TRBV6-5 combines with J gene TRBJ2-7, with D possibly being TRBD2 (6 bases). V was clipped by 7 bases and J by 2 bases, with 15 bases between them. CDR1 is MNHEY and CDR2 is SVGAGI in the germline V gene. This CDR3 spans 14 amino acids. CDR3 protein: CASTPSTGAYEQYF. The DNA of the CDR3 is TGTGCCAGCACTCCTTCGACGGGGGCCTACGAGCAGTACTTC.

The chain joins TRBV11-2 to TRBJ2-3; a possible D gene is TRBD2 (5 bases). V was trimmed by 5 bases and J by 6 bases, leaving 15 bases between them. CDR1 and CDR2 (germline): SGHAT, FQNNGV. This CDR3 has 14 residues. The DNA of the CDR3 is TGTGCCAGCAGCCCTAGAGGGCCCCGGGATACGCAGTATTTT. Encoded protein: CASSPRGPRDTQYF.

The V call is TRBV27, the J call TRBJ2-2; possibly TRBD2 for D (6 bases). Trimming stripped 4 bases from V and 6 bases from J, with 9 bases between. The CDR3 covers 13 residues. Germline lookup yields CDR1 MNHEY and CDR2 SMNVEV (reference sequence). The CDR3 sequence is CASSWGEAGELFF. In nucleotides, the CDR3 is TGTGCCAGCAGTTGGGGGGAGGCCGGGGAGCTGTTTTTT.

The CDR3 here is CASSSYTGTGNGYTF. CDR3 DNA sequence: TGTGCCAGCAGCTCCTACACCGGGACAGGTAACGGCTACACCTTC. V is TRBV9 and J is TRBJ1-2; 8 positions agree with TRBD1. The CDR3 totals 15 residues. Losses at the gene ends were 4 bases for V and 8 bases for J; bases not matched to a gene: 13. Germline V CDR1 and CDR2: SGDLS, YYNGEE.

The gene calls are TRBV2 and TRBJ1-1; no reliable D call. The germline V gene has CDR1 SNHLY and CDR2 FYNNEI. Trimming stripped 9 bases from V and 1 base from J, with 18 bases between. This CDR3 spans 15 amino acids. CDR3 amino acids: CASTRSRNTNTEAFF. CDR3 DNA sequence: TGTGCCAGTACGAGGTCTCGGAACACGAACACTGAAGCTTTCTTT.

This chain joins TRBV18 and TRBJ2-1; 7 bases line up with TRBD1. V trimming: 3 bases; J trimming: 7 bases; junction bases outside the gene matches: 3. The CDR3 runs to 13 residues. Per the germline V gene, CDR1 is KGHSH and CDR2 is LQKENI. This CDR3 is CASSPTGSNEQFF. The DNA of the CDR3 is TGTGCCAGCTCACCGACAGGGTCGAATGAGCAGTTCTTC. Supplemented by reference TRBV18 and TRBJ2-1, the full variable domain reads NAGVMQNPRHLVRRRGQEARLRCSPMKGHSHVYWYRQLPEEGLKFMVYLQKENIIDESGMPKERFSAEFPKEGPSILRIQQVVRGDSAAYFCASSPTGSNEQFFGPGTRLTVL.

The chain's CDR3 is CASSRSGQSTNEKLFF. The DNA for the CDR3 is TGTGCCAGCAGTCGATCGGGACAGTCAACTAATGAAAAACTGTTTTTT. The V gene is TRBV6-6, the J gene TRBJ1-4; 7 bases map to TRBD1. After removal of 5 bases from V and 0 bases from J, the junction contained 6 bases not matched to a gene. Germline lookup yields CDR1 MNHNY and CDR2 SVGAGI (reference sequence). The CDR3 has 16 residues.

The V gene is TRBV20-1, the J gene TRBJ2-3; TRBD2 matches at 9 bases. This CDR3 contains 15 residues. Germline CDR1 DFQATT, CDR2 SNEGSKA (reference sequence). The V gene end was trimmed by 4 bases and the J gene end by 1 base; junction bases not matched to a gene: 6. CDR3 region: CSATDQRGGTDTQYF. In DNA form, the CDR3 reads TGCAGTGCTACTGACCAGCGGGGGGGCACAGATACGCAGTATTTT.

This clone appeared a single time. J is TRBJ2-2 and V is TRBV4-2; 10 positions match TRBD2. CDR3 length: 18 residues. Losses at the gene ends were 0 bases for V and 7 bases for J; bases not matched to a gene: 11. Per germline, CDR1 LGHNA and CDR2 YNFKEQ. CDR3 DNA: TGTGCCAGCAGCCAAGACCCCAGCGGGGGGGCTGTTAACGGGGAGCTGTTTTTT. Translating gives CASSQDPSGGAVNGELFF.

The CDR3 nucleotides are TGTGCCAGCAGTTACCAGGGGTATCAAGAGACCCAGTACTTC. It yields the protein CASSYQGYQETQYF. This chain uses TRBV6-5 with TRBJ2-5; weak D call: TRBD1 (6 bases). The germline CDR1 and CDR2 sequences are MNHEY and SVGAGI. The ends were cut back, 2 bases at V and 2 bases at J, with 9 bases in the middle. This CDR3 has 14 residues.

This chain links TRBV19 with TRBJ2-5; 12 bases line up with TRBD1. V lost 4 bases and J lost 1; bases outside the gene matches: 7. Germline V CDR1 and CDR2: LNHDA, SQIVND (reference sequence). The CDR3 is 17 amino acids. CDR3 bases: TGTGCCAGTAGTACCGGGACAGGGGGCCGGGGCCAAGAGACCCAGTACTTC. It translates to CASSTGTGGRGQETQYF. The full variable domain, with the rest looked up from reference TRBV19 and TRBJ2-5, is DGGITQSPKYLFRKEGQNVTLSCEQNLNHDAMYWYRQDPGQGLRLIYYSQIVNDFQKGDIAEGYSVSREKKESFPLTVTSAQKNPTAFYLCASSTGTGGRGQETQYFGPGTRLLVL.